The 3 T cell receptor beta chains presented below share a single source sample, sequenced in a study of PD-1 blockade in mismatch repair-deficient tumors. These TCRs are of unknown antigen specificity. TCRdb keeps only in-frame clones here, not all; method: immunoSEQ multiplex PCR. The table shows some 10,000 clones, with 90% to 95% occurring only once. Specified time point: approximately ten-day in vitro stimulation with candidate neoantigen peptide 3. The specimen comprised cells cultured in vitro, sampled from a patient treated with pembrolizumab. The receptors stem from an adult with mismatch repair-deficient cancer.

This clone showed up just once. The gene calls are TRBV7-3 and TRBJ2-3; 14 bases fit TRBD2. J lost 4 bases, V lost 5 bases, and 5 bases had no gene match. Germline assignment: CDR1 SGHTA and CDR2 FQGTGA. This CDR3 comprises 16 residues. CDR3 sequence reads: CASSPGTSGSADTQYF. For the CDR3, the DNA is TGTGCCAGCAGCCCGGGGACTAGCGGGAGTGCAGATACGCAGTATTTT.

The chain employs TRBV9 and TRBJ1-4; D is uncertain. Germline assignment: CDR1 SGDLS and CDR2 YYNGEE. This CDR3 is built from 16 residues. V dropped 2 bases and J dropped 0 bases, with 11 bases sitting between them. The CDR3 nucleotides read TGTGCCAGCAGCGTCAGCAGCTTCGCAACTAATGAAAAACTGTTTTTT. Translating it yields CASSVSSFATNEKLFF.

This clone has only a few counts. CDR3 amino acids: CASSDDRYEQYF. For the CDR3, the DNA is TGTGCCAGCAGTGATGACAGGTACGAGCAGTACTTC. The chain joins TRBV2 to TRBJ2-7, with D perhaps matching TRBD1 (6 bases). Germline V gene sequence: CDR1 SNHLY, CDR2 FYNNEI. The CDR3 has 12 residues. Between the trimmed V and J ends, which lost 3 bases and 4 bases, there was a span of 7 bases.